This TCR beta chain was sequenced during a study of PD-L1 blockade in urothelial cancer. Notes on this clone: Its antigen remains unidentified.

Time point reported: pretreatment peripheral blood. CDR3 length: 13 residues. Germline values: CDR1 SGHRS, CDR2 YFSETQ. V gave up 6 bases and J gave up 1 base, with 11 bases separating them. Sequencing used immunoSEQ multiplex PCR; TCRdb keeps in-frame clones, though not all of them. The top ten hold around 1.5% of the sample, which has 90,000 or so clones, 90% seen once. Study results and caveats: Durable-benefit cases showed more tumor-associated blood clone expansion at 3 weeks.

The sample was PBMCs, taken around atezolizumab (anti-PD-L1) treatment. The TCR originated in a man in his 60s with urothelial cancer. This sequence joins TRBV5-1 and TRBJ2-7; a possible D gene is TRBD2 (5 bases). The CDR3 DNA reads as TGCGCCAGCAAAGAGGGCGAATCCTACGAGCAGTACTTC. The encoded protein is CASKEGESYEQYF. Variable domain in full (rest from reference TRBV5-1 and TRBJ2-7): KAGVTQTPRYLIKTRGQQVTLSCSPISGHRSVSWYQQTPGQGLQFLFEYFSETQRNKGNFPGRFSGRQFSNSRSEMNVSTLELGDSALYLCASKEGESYEQYFGPGTRLTVT.